A single T cell receptor beta chain is shown here with its context. These data belong to a study of cytomegalovirus exposure and HLA in healthy donors. Unmatched junction bases numbered 4, after V lost 4 bases and J lost 7 bases. This CDR3 has 14 amino acids. Germline V gene sequence: CDR1 MNHNS, CDR2 SASEGT. Vbeta (60) and Jbeta (13) primers were used in the PCR. Profiled with immunoSEQ multiplex PCR; TCRdb holds only in-frame clones, not every one. The sample data list about 90,000 clones. The sequenced material came from PBMCs. The chain is built from TRBV6-1 and TRBJ1-5; 10 positions match TRBD1. This sequence was found in a woman in her 30s in good health and CMV-seronegative. The CDR3 DNA reads TGTGCCAGCAGTGGGGACAGGGGTAGGCAGCCCCAGCATTTT. Its protein product is CASSGDRGRQPQHF.